These 26 T cell receptor beta chains came from one sample sequenced in a study of blood T cell repertoires in COVID-19. The method was immunoSEQ multiplex PCR; TCRdb's version includes in-frame clones alone and lacks a portion of them. Of about 130,000 clones listed, about four fifths are singletons. Sequences were obtained from peripheral blood. These receptors all come from a human donor in a cohort sampled during active COVID-19.

The rearrangement uses TRBV20-1 and TRBJ2-5, with TRBD1 matching 7 bases. Trimming at V came to 4 bases and at J to 4 bases, leaving 3 bases not matched to a gene. CDR3 length equals 12 residues. The V gene's germline CDR1 is DFQATT and CDR2 SNEGSKA (reference sequence). The CDR3 is CSAIDRVETQYF. CDR3 sequence (DNA): TGCAGTGCTATTGACAGGGTAGAGACCCAGTACTTC.

V and J are TRBV5-1 and TRBJ1-2; D may be TRBD1 (6 bases). The CDR3 covers 13 residues. V was cut by 4 bases and J by 7 bases, with 14 bases left in between. Germline values: CDR1 SGHRS, CDR2 YFSETQ. Written as DNA, the CDR3 is TGCGCCAGCAGCCGGCAGGGGATTGGTGGCTACACCTTC. This sequence encodes CASSRQGIGGYTF.

This chain uses TRBV10-3 with TRBJ1-4; 7 bases align to TRBD1. This CDR3 has 13 amino acids. The V and J ends lost 5 bases and 8 bases, in that order; junction bases with no gene match: 5. CDR1 ENHRY and CDR2 SYGVKD come from the germline V gene. Here the CDR3 reads CAISTGEGEKLFF. In nucleotides, the CDR3 is TGTGCCATCAGTACAGGGGAAGGGGAAAAACTGTTTTTT.

V gene TRBV7-2 combines with J gene TRBJ1-2; D is ambiguous. V lost 5 bases and J 2 bases, leaving 15 bases between the germline ends. From germline, CDR1 is SGHTA and CDR2 FQGNSA. This CDR3 comprises 15 residues. The DNA for the CDR3 is TGTGCCAGCAGCCAGCCGAGGAATGTGAACTATGGCTACACCTTC. Encoded protein: CASSQPRNVNYGYTF.

The chain carries TRBV5-1 and TRBJ2-2, with D hard to call. V lost 6 bases and J lost 0, with 15 bases in between. The CDR3 runs 16 residues. Germline V gives CDR1 SGHRS, CDR2 YFSETQ. This CDR3 reads CASTLSTRANTGELFF. In DNA, the CDR3 is TGCGCCAGCACTCTCTCAACCCGGGCGAACACCGGGGAGCTGTTTTTT.

This clone turned up a few times. Distinct nucleotide sequences in the sample also encode this CDR3. This rearrangement joins TRBV3-1 (or the pseudogene TRBV3-2) to TRBJ2-7; no clear D. The V end lost 1 base, the J end lost 5 bases, and 6 bases lay between the germline ends. The germline V gene has CDR1 LGHDT and CDR2 YNNKEL (reference sequence). This CDR3 region has 12 residues. CDR3 coding DNA: TGTGCCAGCAGCCAAGGGCGGAACGAGCAGTACTTC. Amino acid sequence: CASSQGRNEQYF.

V and J are TRBV19 and TRBJ1-2; D is perhaps TRBD1 (5 bases). In germline, CDR1 is LNHDA, CDR2 SQIVND (reference sequence). The CDR3 spans 13 residues. The germline V and J ends were trimmed by 3 bases and 4 bases, with 9 bases remaining between them. The CDR3 DNA reads TGTGCCAGTAGTATGGAGGGGTCCTATGGCTACACCTTC. This gives the protein CASSMEGSYGYTF.

This clone was recorded a few times. This chain's CDR3 is CASSQDRTGDPYEQYF. DNA for the CDR3: TGCGCCAGCAGCCAAGATAGGACAGGGGATCCCTACGAGCAGTACTTC. The chain links TRBV4-1 to TRBJ2-7, with 9 bases that match TRBD1. CDR1 is MGHRA, CDR2 YSYEKL, per germline. The V segment lost 0 bases and the J segment 2 bases; nucleotides outside the gene matches: 5. There are 16 residues in the CDR3.

The gene calls are TRBV1 and TRBJ2-7; the table names TRBD1, a call not compared with the DNA. TRBV1 has pseudogene status. This CDR3 has 16 amino acids. The DNA for the CDR3 is TGCACCAGCAGCCACGACCCCGGGACAGGGGCCTACGAGCAGTACTTC. It yields the protein CTSSHDPGTGAYEQYF.

The chain links TRBV7-5 to TRBJ2-7; TRBD2 is the table's D call and was not checked against the DNA. TRBV7-5 is a pseudogene. This CDR3 has 9 residues. CDR3 amino acids: CARTCEQYF. CDR3 DNA sequence: TGTGCCAGAACTTGCGAGCAGTACTTC.

This rearrangement joins TRBV6-5 to TRBJ1-2; D is undetermined. The CDR3 covers 14 residues. The ends were cut back, 6 bases at V and 0 bases at J, with 11 bases in the middle. Germline loops: CDR1 MNHEY, CDR2 SVGAGI. The CDR3 here is CASRPREANYGYTF. CDR3 sequence (DNA): TGTGCCAGCAGGCCGAGGGAGGCTAACTATGGCTACACCTTC.

The CDR3 reads CASSQEGRDTGSYEQYF. In DNA form, the CDR3 reads TGTGCCAGCAGCCAAGAAGGTAGGGACACCGGCTCCTACGAGCAGTACTTC. The genes are TRBV4-2 and TRBJ2-7, with D perhaps matching TRBD1 (6 bases). V lost 0 bases and J lost 0, with 15 bases in between. CDR1 and CDR2 (germline): LGHNA, YNFKEQ. The CDR3 is 17 residues long.

The table lists this clone with a count of one. The rearrangement links TRBV6-5 to TRBJ2-2; perhaps TRBD1 as D (6 bases). The V and J ends lost 5 bases and 6 bases respectively, with 10 bases between them. Per germline, CDR1 MNHEY and CDR2 SVGAGI. The CDR3 runs to 13 residues. The DNA of the CDR3 is TGTGCCAGCAGTCCCCGGACAGCCGGGGAGCTGTTTTTT. Translating it yields CASSPRTAGELFF.

The V and J genes are TRBV5-1 and TRBJ2-2; TRBD2 agrees at 8 bases. The V gene's germline CDR1 is SGHRS and CDR2 YFSETQ. The ends lost 7 bases at V and 8 bases at J; junction bases unmatched: 7. The CDR3 is made up of 13 amino acids. In DNA, the CDR3 is TGCGCCAGCGGACCGGGGGGGGCTGGGGAGCTGTTTTTT. Translation gives CASGPGGAGELFF.

The chain employs TRBV5-6 and TRBJ2-3; 7 bases are shared with TRBD1. The CDR3 is 17 amino acids. Germline CDR1 SGHDT, CDR2 YYEEEE. V lost 1 base to trimming and J lost 2 bases; unmatched junction nucleotides: 10. This CDR3 is CASSLQVRDRVTDTQYF. CDR3 in DNA: TGTGCCAGCAGCTTGCAAGTTCGAGACAGGGTCACAGATACGCAGTATTTT.

The gene calls are TRBV5-5 and TRBJ1-5; D is undetermined. The CDR3 loop spans 15 amino acids. Looked up from germline, CDR1 is SGHKS and CDR2 is YYEKEE (reference sequence). The V gene lost 3 bases and the J gene lost 3 bases, with 13 bases spanning the gap. CDR3 amino acids: CASSSGPGINQPQHF. The CDR3 bases are TGTGCCAGCAGCTCCGGTCCCGGGATCAATCAGCCCCAGCATTTT.

There are a few counts of this clone. The rearrangement links TRBV6-6 to TRBJ2-5; 7 bases are a match to TRBD1. Unmatched junction bases numbered 10, after V lost 4 bases and J lost 5 bases. The CDR3 extends over 15 amino acids. Germline values: CDR1 MNHNY, CDR2 SVGAGI (reference sequence). In nucleotides, the CDR3 is TGTGCCAGCAGTTCGAGTAGGGGGCATATGGAGACCCAGTACTTC. Protein product: CASSSSRGHMETQYF.

The chain is built from TRBV3-1 (or the pseudogene TRBV3-2) and TRBJ1-5, with a weak D call TRBD1 (5 bases). Deletions cut 4 bases from V and 0 bases from J, with 7 bases between. Germline CDR1 reads LGHDT; CDR2 reads YNNKEL (reference sequence). CDR3 size: 14 residues. CDR3 DNA: TGTGCCAGCAGCCTTCAGGGTAGCAATCAGCCCCAGCATTTT. Protein product: CASSLQGSNQPQHF.

The chain joins TRBV10-3 to TRBJ2-2, with D possibly being TRBD1 (6 bases). The CDR3 is made up of 16 amino acids. Germline lookup yields CDR1 ENHRY and CDR2 SYGVKD. Between the trimmed V and J ends, which lost 6 bases and 3 bases, there was a span of 17 bases. The CDR3 bases are TGTGCCATCAGGGAAGCCACAGGGCCTGACACCGGGGAGCTGTTTTTT. This gives the protein CAIREATGPDTGELFF.

The chain joins TRBV4-2 to TRBJ1-2; no firm D call. V lost 0 bases, J lost 8 bases, and 13 bases lay in between. Per the germline V gene, CDR1 is LGHNA and CDR2 is YNFKEQ. This CDR3 is built from 14 residues. CDR3 DNA sequence: TGTGCCAGCAGCCAAGAATTCAGAGCGGGCGGCTACACCTTC. Residues: CASSQEFRAGGYTF.

V gene TRBV2 combines with J gene TRBJ1-2; a weak D match, TRBD1 (5 bases). Germline CDR1 and CDR2: SNHLY and FYNNEI. V lost 8 bases and J lost 1, with 11 bases in between. The CDR3 is 13 residues long. CDR3 sequence reads: CASGDGGNYGYTF. CDR3 sequence (DNA): TGTGCCAGCGGGGACGGGGGTAACTATGGCTACACCTTC.

In its sample, this clone was seen once. V gene TRBV7-9 combines with J gene TRBJ2-3; D possibly corresponds to TRBD1 (6 bases). V lost 0 bases and J 4 bases, leaving 8 bases between the germline ends. Per germline, CDR1 SEHNR and CDR2 FQNEAQ (reference sequence). The CDR3 is made up of 14 amino acids. CDR3 loop: CASSLARGADTQYF. The CDR3 DNA sequence: TGTGCCAGCAGCTTAGCCAGGGGCGCAGATACGCAGTATTTT.

This clone was observed a single time. Additional DNA sequences in this sample encode the identical CDR3. The gene calls are TRBV5-6 and TRBJ1-2; maybe TRBD1 (5 bases). The CDR3 is 18 residues long. Germline V CDR1 and CDR2: SGHDT, YYEEEE. Trimming pared 0 bases from V and 4 bases from J, leaving 22 bases between. The CDR3 is CASSLEGPGGTFGYGYTF. DNA for the CDR3: TGTGCCAGCAGCTTGGAGGGCCCGGGGGGGACCTTCGGCTATGGCTACACCTTC. Complete variable domain (other parts from reference TRBV5-6 and TRBJ1-2): DAGVTQSPTHLIKTRGQQVTLRCSPKSGHDTVSWYQQALGQGPQFIFQYYEEEERQRGNFPDRFSGHQFPNYSSELNVNALLLGDSALYLCASSLEGPGGTFGYGYTFGSGTRLTVV.

The chain recombines TRBV20-1 with TRBJ1-1, with D possibly matching TRBD1 (5 bases). Germline V gene lookup returns CDR1 DFQATT and CDR2 SNEGSKA (reference sequence). CDR3 size: 11 residues. V shed 7 bases and J shed 5 bases, with 11 bases lying between them. The CDR3 DNA follows: TGCAGTGGTAGTCGGGGGACTGAAGCTTTCTTT. Translating it yields CSGSRGTEAFF.

Only a few counts were recorded for this clone. This chain uses TRBV14 with TRBJ2-7; a weak D match, TRBD1 (6 bases). The CDR3 runs to 14 residues. Trimming cost V 5 bases and J 7 bases, with 18 bases left between them. Per germline, CDR1 SGHDN and CDR2 FVKESK. CDR3: CASSTEQGPGEQYF. The CDR3 DNA reads TGTGCCAGCAGCACTGAACAGGGTCCGGGTGAGCAGTACTTC.

The CDR3 is CASSLQQHQPQHF. The CDR3 coding sequence is TGTGCCAGCAGTCTACAGCAACATCAGCCCCAGCATTTT. V is TRBV12-3 or TRBV12-4 and J is TRBJ1-5, with D unresolved. The V end was cut by 5 bases, the J end by 5 bases, with 10 bases between. The CDR3 spans 13 residues.